This T cell receptor beta chain was recovered during a study of T cells in Graves' hyperthyroidism and ophthalmopathy. RNA transcripts served as the template for amplifying TCR beta CDR3 regions. HTBI primers drove first-round RT-PCR of the TCR CDR3. TCRdb ran MiXCR on the multiplex PCR reads and lists one entry per CDR3 protein. Among approximately 400,000 distinct CDR3 sequences listed, about 18% were seen once. Germline CDR1 is ENHRY and CDR2 is SYGVKD. With 7 bases removed from V and 3 bases from J, the gap between germline ends came to 10 bases. The CDR3 is 13 amino acids. The chain couples TRBV10-3 to TRBJ1-5; no clear D. The sample comprised blood. The receptor comes from a man between 18 and 29 years old with Graves' ophthalmopathy. The CDR3 DNA reads as TGTGCCATCACCCCTGCCCTCAATCAGCCCCAGCATTTT. Its protein product is CAITPALNQPQHF.